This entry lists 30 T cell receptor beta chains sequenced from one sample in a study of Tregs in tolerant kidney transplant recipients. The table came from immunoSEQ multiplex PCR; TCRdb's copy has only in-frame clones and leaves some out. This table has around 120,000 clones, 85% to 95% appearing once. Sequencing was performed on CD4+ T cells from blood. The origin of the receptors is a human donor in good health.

The CDR3 region is CASSLVVLAGGSYEQYF. The CDR3 DNA reads TGTGCCAGCAGCTTGGTTGTACTAGCGGGGGGTTCCTACGAGCAGTACTTC. The chain employs TRBV5-4 and TRBJ2-7, with TRBD2 identical over 12 bases. Unmatched junction bases numbered 5, after V lost 0 bases and J lost 1 base. There are 17 residues in the CDR3. From germline, CDR1 is SGHNT and CDR2 YYREEE (reference sequence). Drawing the rest from reference TRBV5-4 and TRBJ2-7, the complete variable domain is ETGVTQSPTHLIKTRGQQVTLRCSSQSGHNTVSWYQQALGQGPQFIFQYYREEENGRGNFPPRFSGLQFPNYSSELNVNALELDDSALYLCASSLVVLAGGSYEQYFGPGTRLTVT.

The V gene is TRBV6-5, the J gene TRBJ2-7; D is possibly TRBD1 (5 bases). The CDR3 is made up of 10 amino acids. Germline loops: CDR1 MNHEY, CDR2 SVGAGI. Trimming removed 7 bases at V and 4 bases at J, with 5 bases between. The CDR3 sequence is CASKGYEQYF. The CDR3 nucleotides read TGTGCCAGCAAGGGGTACGAGCAGTACTTC.

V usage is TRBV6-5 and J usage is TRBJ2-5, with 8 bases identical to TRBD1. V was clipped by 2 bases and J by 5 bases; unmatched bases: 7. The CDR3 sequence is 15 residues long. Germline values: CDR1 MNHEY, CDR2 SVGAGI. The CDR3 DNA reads TGTGCCAGCAGTTACGGGACAGGCATCGGGGAGACCCAGTACTTC. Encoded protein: CASSYGTGIGETQYF.

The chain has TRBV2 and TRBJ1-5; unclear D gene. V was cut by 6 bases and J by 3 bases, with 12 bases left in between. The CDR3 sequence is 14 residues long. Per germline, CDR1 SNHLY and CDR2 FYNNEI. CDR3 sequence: CASSRTRNNQPQHF. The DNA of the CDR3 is TGTGCCAGCAGCCGGACTCGCAACAATCAGCCCCAGCATTTT.

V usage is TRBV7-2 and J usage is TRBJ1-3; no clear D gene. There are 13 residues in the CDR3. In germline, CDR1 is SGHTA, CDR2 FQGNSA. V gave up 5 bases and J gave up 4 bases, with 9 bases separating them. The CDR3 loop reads CASSQTSGNTIYF. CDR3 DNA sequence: TGTGCCAGCAGCCAGACATCAGGAAACACCATATATTTT.

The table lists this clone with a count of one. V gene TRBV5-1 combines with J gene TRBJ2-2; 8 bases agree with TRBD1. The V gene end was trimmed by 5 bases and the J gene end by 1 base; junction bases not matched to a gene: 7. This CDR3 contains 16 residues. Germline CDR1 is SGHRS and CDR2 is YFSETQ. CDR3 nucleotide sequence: TGCGCCAGCAGAAATACCGGGACAGGGAACACCGGGGAGCTGTTTTTT. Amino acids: CASRNTGTGNTGELFF.

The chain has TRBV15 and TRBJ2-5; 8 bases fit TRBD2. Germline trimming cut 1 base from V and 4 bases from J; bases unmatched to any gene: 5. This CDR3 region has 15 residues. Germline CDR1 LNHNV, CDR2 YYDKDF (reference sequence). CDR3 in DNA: TGTGCCACCAGCAGAGGCGGGGGGCATGGAGAGACCCAGTACTTC. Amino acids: CATSRGGGHGETQYF.

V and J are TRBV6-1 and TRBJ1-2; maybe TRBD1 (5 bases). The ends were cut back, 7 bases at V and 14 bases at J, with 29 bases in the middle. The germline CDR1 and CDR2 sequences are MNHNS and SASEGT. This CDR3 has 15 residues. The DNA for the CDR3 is TGTGCCAGCACCGAAGTCGGGACCGGGGTTTTAGAAAGGACCTTC. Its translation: CASTEVGTGVLERTF.

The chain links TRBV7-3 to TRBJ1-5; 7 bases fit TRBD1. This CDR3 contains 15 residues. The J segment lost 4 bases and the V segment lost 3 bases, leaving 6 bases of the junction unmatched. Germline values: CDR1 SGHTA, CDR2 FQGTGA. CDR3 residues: CASSFHDRENQPQHF. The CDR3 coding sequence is TGTGCCAGCAGCTTTCACGACAGGGAAAATCAGCCCCAGCATTTT.

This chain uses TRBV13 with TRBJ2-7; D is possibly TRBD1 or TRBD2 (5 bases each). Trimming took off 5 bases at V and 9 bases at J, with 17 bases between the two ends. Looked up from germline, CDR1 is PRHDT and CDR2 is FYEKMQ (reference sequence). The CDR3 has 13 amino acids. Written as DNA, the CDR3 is TGTGCCAGCAGCATTTACGGAAGGGACGGGCAGTACTTC. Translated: CASSIYGRDGQYF.

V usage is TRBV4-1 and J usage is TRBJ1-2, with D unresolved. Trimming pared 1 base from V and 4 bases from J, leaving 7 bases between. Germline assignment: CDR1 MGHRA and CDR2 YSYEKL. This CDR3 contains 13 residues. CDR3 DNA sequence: TGCGCCAGCAGCCAAGCGGTCCGCTATGGCTACACCTTC. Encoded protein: CASSQAVRYGYTF.

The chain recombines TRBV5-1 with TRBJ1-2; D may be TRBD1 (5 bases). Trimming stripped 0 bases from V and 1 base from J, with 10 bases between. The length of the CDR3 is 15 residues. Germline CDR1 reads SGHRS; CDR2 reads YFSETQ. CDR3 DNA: TGCGCCAGCAGCTTGGGACAGTACCTTAACTATGGCTACACCTTC. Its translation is CASSLGQYLNYGYTF.

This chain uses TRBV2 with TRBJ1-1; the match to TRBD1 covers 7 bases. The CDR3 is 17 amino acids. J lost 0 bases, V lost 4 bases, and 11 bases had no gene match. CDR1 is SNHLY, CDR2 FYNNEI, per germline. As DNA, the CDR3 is TGTGCCAGCAGTGGGTCGGGACAGCGACTTTTGAACACTGAAGCTTTCTTT. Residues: CASSGSGQRLLNTEAFF. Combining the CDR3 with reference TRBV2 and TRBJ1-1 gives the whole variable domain EPEVTQTPSHQVTQMGQEVILRCVPISNHLYFYWYRQILGQKVEFLVSFYNNEISEKSEIFDDQFSVERPDGSNFTLKIRSTKLEDSAMYFCASSGSGQRLLNTEAFFGQGTRLTVV.

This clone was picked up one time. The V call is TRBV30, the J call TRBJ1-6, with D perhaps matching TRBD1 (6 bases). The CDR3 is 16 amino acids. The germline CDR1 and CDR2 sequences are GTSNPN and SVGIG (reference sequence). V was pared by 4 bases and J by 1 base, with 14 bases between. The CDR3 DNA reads TGTGCCTGGAAGCAAGCAGGGGTATCCTATAATTCACCCCTCCACTTT. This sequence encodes CAWKQAGVSYNSPLHF.

Written as DNA, the CDR3 is TGCGCCAGCAGCTACCGGGACCAAAGGACAGATACGCAGTATTTT. This codes for CASSYRDQRTDTQYF. The chain uses TRBV4-1 and TRBJ2-3; D is tentatively TRBD1 or TRBD2 (5 bases each). The germline V gene encodes CDR1 MGHRA and CDR2 YSYEKL. This CDR3 contains 15 residues. The V gene lost 5 bases and the J gene lost 3 bases, with 15 bases spanning the gap.

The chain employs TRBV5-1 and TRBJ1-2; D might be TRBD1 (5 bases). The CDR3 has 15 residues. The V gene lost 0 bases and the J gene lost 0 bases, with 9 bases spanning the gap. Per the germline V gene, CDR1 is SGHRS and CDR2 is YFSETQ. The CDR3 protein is CASSLVWGSNYGYTF. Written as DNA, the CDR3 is TGCGCCAGCAGCTTGGTGTGGGGCTCTAACTATGGCTACACCTTC.

The chain's CDR3 is CASSVMGQSNTGELFF. For the CDR3, the DNA is TGTGCCAGCAGCGTAATGGGGCAGAGTAACACCGGGGAGCTGTTTTTT. The chain combines TRBV9 with TRBJ2-2; D is possibly TRBD1 (5 bases). Germline-derived CDR1 and CDR2 are SGDLS and YYNGEE. The V gene lost 1 base and the J gene lost 2 bases, with 12 bases spanning the gap. The CDR3 has 16 residues.

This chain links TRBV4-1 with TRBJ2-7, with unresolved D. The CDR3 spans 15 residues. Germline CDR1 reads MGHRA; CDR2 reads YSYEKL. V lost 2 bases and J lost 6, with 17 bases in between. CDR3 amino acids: CASSQQDPRLGEQYF. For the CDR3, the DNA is TGCGCCAGCAGCCAACAGGACCCAAGGCTCGGCGAGCAGTACTTC.

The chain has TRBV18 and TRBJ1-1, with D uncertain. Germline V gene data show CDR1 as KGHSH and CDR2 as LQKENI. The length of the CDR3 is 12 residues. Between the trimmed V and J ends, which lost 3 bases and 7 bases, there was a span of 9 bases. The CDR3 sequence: CASSPTDFEAFF. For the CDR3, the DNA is TGTGCCAGCTCACCGACGGACTTTGAAGCTTTCTTT.

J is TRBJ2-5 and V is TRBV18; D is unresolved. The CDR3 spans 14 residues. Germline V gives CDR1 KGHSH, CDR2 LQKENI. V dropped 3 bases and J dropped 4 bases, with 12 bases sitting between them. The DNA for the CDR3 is TGTGCCAGCTCACCGGATGGGTTTGTAGAGACCCAGTACTTC. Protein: CASSPDGFVETQYF.

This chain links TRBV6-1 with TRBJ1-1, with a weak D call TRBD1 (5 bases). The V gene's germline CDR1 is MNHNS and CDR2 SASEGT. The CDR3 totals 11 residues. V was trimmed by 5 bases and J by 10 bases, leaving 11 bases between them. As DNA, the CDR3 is TGTGCCAGCAGTTACCAGGGAATAGCTTTCTTT. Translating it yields CASSYQGIAFF.

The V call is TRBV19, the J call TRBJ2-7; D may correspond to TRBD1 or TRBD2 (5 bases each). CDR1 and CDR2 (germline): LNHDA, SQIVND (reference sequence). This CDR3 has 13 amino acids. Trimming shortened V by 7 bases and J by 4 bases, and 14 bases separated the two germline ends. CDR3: CASTARWGYEQYF. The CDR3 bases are TGTGCCAGTACGGCCAGATGGGGGTACGAGCAGTACTTC.

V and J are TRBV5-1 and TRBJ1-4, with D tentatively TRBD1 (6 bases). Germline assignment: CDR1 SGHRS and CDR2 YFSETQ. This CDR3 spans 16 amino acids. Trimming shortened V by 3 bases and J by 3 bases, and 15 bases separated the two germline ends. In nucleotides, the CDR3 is TGCGCCAGCAGCTCACGGGGGGCGGCTCCTAATGAAAAACTGTTTTTT. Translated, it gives CASSSRGAAPNEKLFF.

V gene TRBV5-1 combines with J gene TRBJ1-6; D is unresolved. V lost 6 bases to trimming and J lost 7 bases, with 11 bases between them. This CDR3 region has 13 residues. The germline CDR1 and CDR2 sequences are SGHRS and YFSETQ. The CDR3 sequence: CASNEQTNSPLHF. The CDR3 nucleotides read TGCGCCAGCAACGAACAGACGAATTCACCCCTCCACTTT.

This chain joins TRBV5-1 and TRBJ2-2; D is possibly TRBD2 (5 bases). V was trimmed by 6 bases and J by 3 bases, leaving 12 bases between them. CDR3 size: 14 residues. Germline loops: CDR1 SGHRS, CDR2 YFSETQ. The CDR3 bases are TGCGCCAGCAAGAGGGCCGCGGACACCGGGGAGCTGTTTTTT. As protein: CASKRAADTGELFF.

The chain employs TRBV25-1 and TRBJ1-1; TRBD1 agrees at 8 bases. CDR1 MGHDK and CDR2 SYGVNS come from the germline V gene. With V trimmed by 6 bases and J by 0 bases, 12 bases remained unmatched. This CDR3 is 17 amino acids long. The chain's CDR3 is CASRDRAMRWMNTEAFF. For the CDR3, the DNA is TGTGCCAGCAGGGACAGGGCGATGAGATGGATGAACACTGAAGCTTTCTTT. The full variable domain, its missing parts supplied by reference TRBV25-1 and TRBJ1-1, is EADIYQTPRYLVIGTGKKITLECSQTMGHDKMYWYQQDPGMELHLIHYSYGVNSTEKGDLSSESTVSRIRTEHFPLTLESARPSHTSQYLCASRDRAMRWMNTEAFFGQGTRLTVV.

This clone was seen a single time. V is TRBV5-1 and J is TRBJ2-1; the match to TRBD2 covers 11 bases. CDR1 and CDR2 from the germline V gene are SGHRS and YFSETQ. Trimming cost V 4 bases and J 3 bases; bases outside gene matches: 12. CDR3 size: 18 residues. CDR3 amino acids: CASSPVPPSGRNYNEQFF. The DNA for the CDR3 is TGCGCCAGCAGCCCAGTCCCTCCTAGCGGGAGGAACTACAATGAGCAGTTCTTC.

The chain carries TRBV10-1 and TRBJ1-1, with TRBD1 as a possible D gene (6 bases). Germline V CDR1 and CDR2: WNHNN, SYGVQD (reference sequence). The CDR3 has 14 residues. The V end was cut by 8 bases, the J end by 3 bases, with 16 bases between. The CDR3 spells CASSRSRGYTEAFF. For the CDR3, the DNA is TGCGCCAGCTCCAGGTCCAGGGGATACACTGAAGCTTTCTTT.

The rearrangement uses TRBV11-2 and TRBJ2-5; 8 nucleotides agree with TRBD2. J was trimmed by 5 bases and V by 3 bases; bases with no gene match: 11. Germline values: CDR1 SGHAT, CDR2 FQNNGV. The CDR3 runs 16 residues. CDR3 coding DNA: TGTGCCAGCAGCTTGATCCGGGGGGGGAGTGAGGAGACCCAGTACTTC. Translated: CASSLIRGGSEETQYF.

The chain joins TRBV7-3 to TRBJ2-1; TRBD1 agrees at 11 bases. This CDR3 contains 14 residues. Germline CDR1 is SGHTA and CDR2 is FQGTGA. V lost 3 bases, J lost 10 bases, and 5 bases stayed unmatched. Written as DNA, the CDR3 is TGTGCCAGCAGCTTCGGACAGGGGGCTTACGAGCAGTTCTTC. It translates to CASSFGQGAYEQFF.